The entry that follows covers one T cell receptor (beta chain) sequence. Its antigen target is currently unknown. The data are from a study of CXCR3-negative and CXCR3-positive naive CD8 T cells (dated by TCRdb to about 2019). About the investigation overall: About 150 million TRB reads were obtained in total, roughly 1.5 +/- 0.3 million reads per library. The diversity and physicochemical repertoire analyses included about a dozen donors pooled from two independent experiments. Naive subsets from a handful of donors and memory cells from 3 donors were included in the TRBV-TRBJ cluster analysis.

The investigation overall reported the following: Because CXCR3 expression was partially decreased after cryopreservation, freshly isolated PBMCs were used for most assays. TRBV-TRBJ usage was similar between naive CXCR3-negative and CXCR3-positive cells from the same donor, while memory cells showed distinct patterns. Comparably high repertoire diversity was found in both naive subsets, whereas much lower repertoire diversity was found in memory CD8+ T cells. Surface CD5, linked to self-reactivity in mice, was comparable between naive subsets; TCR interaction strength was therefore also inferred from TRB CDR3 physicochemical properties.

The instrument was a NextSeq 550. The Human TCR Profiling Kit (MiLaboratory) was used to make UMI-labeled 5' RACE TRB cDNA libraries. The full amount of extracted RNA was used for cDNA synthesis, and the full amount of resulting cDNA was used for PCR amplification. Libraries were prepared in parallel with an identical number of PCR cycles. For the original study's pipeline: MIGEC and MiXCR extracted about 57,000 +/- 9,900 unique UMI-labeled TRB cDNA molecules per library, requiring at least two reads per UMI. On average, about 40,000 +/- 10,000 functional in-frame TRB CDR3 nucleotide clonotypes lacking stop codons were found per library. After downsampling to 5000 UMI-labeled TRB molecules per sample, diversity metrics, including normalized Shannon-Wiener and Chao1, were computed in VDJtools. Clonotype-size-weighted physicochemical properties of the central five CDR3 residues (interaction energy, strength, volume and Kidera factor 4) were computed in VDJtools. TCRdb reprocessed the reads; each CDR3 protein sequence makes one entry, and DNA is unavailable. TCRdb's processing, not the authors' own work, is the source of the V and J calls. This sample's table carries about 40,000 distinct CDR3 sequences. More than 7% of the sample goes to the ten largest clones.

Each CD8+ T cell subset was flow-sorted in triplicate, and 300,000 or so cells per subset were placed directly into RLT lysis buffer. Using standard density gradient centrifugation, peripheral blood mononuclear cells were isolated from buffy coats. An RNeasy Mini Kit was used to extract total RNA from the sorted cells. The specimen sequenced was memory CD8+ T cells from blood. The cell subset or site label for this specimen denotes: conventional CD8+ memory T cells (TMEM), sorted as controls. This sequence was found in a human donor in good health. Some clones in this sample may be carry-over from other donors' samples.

The encoded CDR3 is CASSHSLDEQYF. The chain couples TRBV6-6 to TRBJ2-7. The CDR3, cysteine through phenylalanine, is 12 amino acids long. No DNA was logged. The germline V gene encodes CDR1 MNHNY and CDR2 SVGAGI (reference sequence).